The T cell receptor (beta chain) described here comes from a study of radiotherapy plus CTLA-4 blockade in lung cancer. Study as a whole: Among patients, around 19% showed objective responses, and approximately 29% had disease control.

With regard to this clone: Its antigen is unknown.

Repertoires were generated with immunoSEQ multiplex PCR, while TCRdb's copy carries only in-frame clones and drops some. The data contain roughly 110,000 clones, about 84% of them singletons. Receiving focal radiation plus CTLA-4 blockade with ipilimumab were patients who had chemo-refractory metastatic non-small-cell lung cancer. Study findings and constraints: Tumor-origin TCR clones grew in blood after radiotherapy plus ipilimumab. Per reports, early blood T cell clone dynamics, plus interferon-beta, forecast response most strongly.

Germline trimming cut 6 bases from V and 5 bases from J; bases unmatched to any gene: 4. Germline V lookup: CDR1 SGDLS, CDR2 YYNGEE. This CDR3 is 13 amino acids long. Sequenced material: peripheral blood, taken from a patient treated with radiotherapy plus ipilimumab. The chain employs TRBV9 and TRBJ2-3; 9 positions match TRBD2. The sequence came from a human donor with non-small cell lung cancer that progressed on radiotherapy plus ipilimumab. Some clones in this sample may be carry-over from other donors' samples. The DNA for the CDR3 is TGTGCCAGCAATAGCGGGGGATTAGATACGCAGTATTTT. Protein sequence: CASNSGGLDTQYF.